These T cell receptor beta chains were read from a single sample in a study of shared clonotypes between healthy human individuals. Using immunoSEQ multiplex PCR, the repertoire was profiled, and TCRdb retains in-frame clones only, with some absent. Among nearly 600,000 clones listed, 95% to 96% were seen once. Material for sequencing was naive CD8+ T cells sorted from blood. The receptors shown here come from a woman aged 25 to 39 in good health. Both conserved end residues are part of each CDR3. The D gene is left open where the match is weak. Size values are once, few and many counts, or a class for expanded clones, and some rows have none.

CDR3 protein: CASSFVDTEAFF
CDR3 DNA: TGTGCCAGCAGCTTTGTTGACACTGAAGCTTTCTTT
D gene: .
clone size: .
J gene: TRBJ1-1
V gene: TRBV5-4

CDR3 protein: CATSRTGRTNTEAFF
CDR3 DNA: TGTGCCACCAGCAGAACGGGACGGACGAACACTGAAGCTTTCTTT
D gene: .
clone size: .
J gene: TRBJ1-1
V gene: TRBV15

CDR3 protein: CASSPGLTNTGELFF
CDR3 DNA: TGTGCCAGCAGCCCGGGACTAACGAACACCGGGGAGCTGTTTTTT
D gene: TRBD2
clone size: .
J gene: TRBJ2-2
V gene: TRBV7-9

CDR3 protein: CASSEAPLRNSNQPQHF
CDR3 DNA: TGTGCCAGCAGTGAAGCCCCCCTTAGAAATAGCAATCAGCCCCAGCATTTT
D gene: .
clone size: .
J gene: TRBJ1-5
V gene: TRBV6-1

CDR3 protein: CASSLLRAGGIDTQYF
CDR3 DNA: TGTGCCAGCAGCTTATTGCGTGCGGGAGGTATAGATACGCAGTATTTT
D gene: TRBD2
clone size: .
J gene: TRBJ2-3
V gene: TRBV7-9

CDR3 protein: CASSLDRNQPQHF
CDR3 DNA: TGTGCCAGCAGTTTAGATCGTAATCAGCCCCAGCATTTT
D gene: .
clone size: once
J gene: TRBJ1-5
V gene: TRBV27

CDR3 protein: CASSLGEGGNQPQHF
CDR3 DNA: TGCGCCAGCAGCTTAGGGGAAGGGGGCAATCAGCCCCAGCATTTT
D gene: .
clone size: .
J gene: TRBJ1-5
V gene: TRBV5-1

CDR3 protein: CASSTRTRDTQYF
CDR3 DNA: TGTGCCAGTAGTACCCGAACTCGAGATACGCAGTATTTT
D gene: .
clone size: .
J gene: TRBJ2-3
V gene: TRBV19

CDR3 protein: CASSSGGWGLSPLHF
CDR3 DNA: TGTGCCAGCAGTTCGGGGGGCTGGGGGCTCTCACCCCTCCACTTT
D gene: .
clone size: .
J gene: TRBJ1-6
V gene: TRBV6-5

CDR3 protein: CASSSREPYNEQFF
CDR3 DNA: TGTGCCAGCAGTTCGCGGGAGCCGTACAATGAGCAGTTCTTC
D gene: TRBD2
clone size: .
J gene: TRBJ2-1
V gene: TRBV28

CDR3 protein: CASRKLLGLAKNTGELFF
CDR3 DNA: TGTGCCAGCAGAAAACTCCTAGGACTAGCGAAGAACACCGGGGAGCTGTTTTTT
D gene: TRBD2
clone size: .
J gene: TRBJ2-2
V gene: TRBV27

CDR3 protein: CASSLWGEETQYF
CDR3 DNA: TGTGCCAGCAGCTTATGGGGGGAGGAGACCCAGTACTTC
D gene: .
clone size: .
J gene: TRBJ2-5
V gene: TRBV7-8

CDR3 protein: CASSPPIHYNEQFF
CDR3 DNA: TGTGCCAGCTCACCACCAATCCATTACAATGAGCAGTTCTTC
D gene: .
clone size: .
J gene: TRBJ2-1
V gene: TRBV18

CDR3 protein: CASSWDSVKNEQFF
CDR3 DNA: TGTGCCAGCAGTTGGGACTCGGTTAAGAATGAGCAGTTCTTC
D gene: .
clone size: .
J gene: TRBJ2-1
V gene: TRBV27

CDR3 protein: CASSRTGNTGELFF
CDR3 DNA: TGTGCCAGCAGCAGGACAGGGAACACCGGGGAGCTGTTTTTT
D gene: TRBD1
clone size: .
J gene: TRBJ2-2
V gene: TRBV28

CDR3 protein: CASSSLREEEYYGYTF
CDR3 DNA: TGTGCCAGCAGTTCTCTCCGGGAGGAGGAGTACTATGGCTACACCTTC
D gene: .
clone size: .
J gene: TRBJ1-2
V gene: TRBV7-9

CDR3 protein: CASSMGLAGSYTDTQYF
CDR3 DNA: TGTGCCAGTAGTATGGGGCTAGCGGGAAGCTACACAGATACGCAGTATTTT
D gene: TRBD2
clone size: .
J gene: TRBJ2-3
V gene: TRBV19

CDR3 protein: CASSPSGTSGRMGETQYF
CDR3 DNA: TGTGCCAGCAGCCCATCCGGGACTAGCGGGAGGATGGGGGAGACCCAGTACTTC
D gene: TRBD2
clone size: .
J gene: TRBJ2-5
V gene: TRBV11-2

CDR3 protein: CASSAGEFWDYGYTF
CDR3 DNA: TGTGCCAGCAGCGCCGGAGAGTTTTGGGACTATGGCTACACCTTC
D gene: .
clone size: .
J gene: TRBJ1-2
V gene: TRBV7-8

CDR3 protein: CASRIRTGYSPPYEQYF
CDR3 DNA: TGCGCCAGCAGGATACGAACAGGGTACTCCCCACCCTACGAGCAGTACTTC
D gene: .
clone size: .
J gene: TRBJ2-7
V gene: TRBV5-1